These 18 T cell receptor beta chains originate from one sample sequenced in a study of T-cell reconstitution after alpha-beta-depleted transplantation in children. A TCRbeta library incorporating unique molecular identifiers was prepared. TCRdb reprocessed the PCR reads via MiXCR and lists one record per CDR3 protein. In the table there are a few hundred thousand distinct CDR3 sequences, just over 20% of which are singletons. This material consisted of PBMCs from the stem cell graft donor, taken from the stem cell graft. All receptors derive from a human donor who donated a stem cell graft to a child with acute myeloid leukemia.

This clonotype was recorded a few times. The DNA of the CDR3 is TGTGCCAGCAGCCCGTCTAGCTCAGCCGGGGAGCTGTTTTTT. It is translated as CASSPSSSAGELFF. The V gene is TRBV7-7, the J gene TRBJ2-2; perhaps TRBD2 as D (5 bases). The CDR3 has 14 amino acids. The V end was cut by 5 bases, the J end by 6 bases, with 13 bases between. Germline V gene lookup returns CDR1 SSHAT and CDR2 FNYEAQ (reference sequence). Complete variable domain (other parts from reference TRBV7-7 and TRBJ2-2): GAGVSQSPRYKVTKRGQDVTLRCDPISSHATLYWYQQALGQGPEFLTYFNYEAQPDKSGLPSDRFSAERPEGSISTLTIQRTEQRDSAMYRCASSPSSSAGELFFGEGSRLTVL.

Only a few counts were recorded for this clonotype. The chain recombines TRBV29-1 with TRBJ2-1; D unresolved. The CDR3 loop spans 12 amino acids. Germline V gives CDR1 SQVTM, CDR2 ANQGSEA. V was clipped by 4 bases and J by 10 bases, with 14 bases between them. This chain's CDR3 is CSVVISSREQFF. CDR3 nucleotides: TGCAGCGTTGTCATCAGCTCAAGGGAGCAGTTCTTC.

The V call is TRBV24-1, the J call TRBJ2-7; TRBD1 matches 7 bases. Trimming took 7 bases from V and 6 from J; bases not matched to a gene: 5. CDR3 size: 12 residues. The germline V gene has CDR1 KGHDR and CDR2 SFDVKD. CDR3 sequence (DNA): TGTGCCACCAGCCGCACAGGGGTCGAGCAGTACTTC. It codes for CATSRTGVEQYF.

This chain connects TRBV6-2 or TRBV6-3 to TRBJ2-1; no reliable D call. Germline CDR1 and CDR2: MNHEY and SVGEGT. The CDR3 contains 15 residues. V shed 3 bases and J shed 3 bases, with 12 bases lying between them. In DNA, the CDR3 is TGTGCCAGCAGTTATAGTTCACACAGCTACAATGAGCAGTTCTTC. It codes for CASSYSSHSYNEQFF.

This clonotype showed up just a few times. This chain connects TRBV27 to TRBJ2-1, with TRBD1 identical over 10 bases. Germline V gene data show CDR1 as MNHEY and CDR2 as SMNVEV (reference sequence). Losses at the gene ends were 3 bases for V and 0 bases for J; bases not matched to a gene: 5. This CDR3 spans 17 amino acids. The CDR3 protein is CASSLGGTGASYNEQFF. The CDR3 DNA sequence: TGTGCCAGCAGTTTGGGGGGGACAGGGGCCTCCTACAATGAGCAGTTCTTC.

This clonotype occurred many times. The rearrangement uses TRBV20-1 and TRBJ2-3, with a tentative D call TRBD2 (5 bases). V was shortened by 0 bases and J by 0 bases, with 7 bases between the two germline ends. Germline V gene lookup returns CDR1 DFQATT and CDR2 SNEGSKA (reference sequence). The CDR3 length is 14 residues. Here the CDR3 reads CSARDWTSTDTQYF. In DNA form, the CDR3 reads TGCAGTGCTAGAGATTGGACTAGCACAGATACGCAGTATTTT.

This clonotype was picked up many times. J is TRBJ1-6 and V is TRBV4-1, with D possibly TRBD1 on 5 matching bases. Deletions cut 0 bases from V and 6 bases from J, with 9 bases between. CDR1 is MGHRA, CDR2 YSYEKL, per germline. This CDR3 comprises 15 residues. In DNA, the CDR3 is TGCGCCAGCAGCCAAGAGGGGACTATTAATTCACCCCTCCACTTT. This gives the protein CASSQEGTINSPLHF.

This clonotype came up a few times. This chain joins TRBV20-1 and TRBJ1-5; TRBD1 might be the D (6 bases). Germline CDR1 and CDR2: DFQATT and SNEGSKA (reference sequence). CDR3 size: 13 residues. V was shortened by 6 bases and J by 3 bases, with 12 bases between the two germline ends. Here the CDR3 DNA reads TGCAGTGCGGGGGGGCCCGACAATCAGCCCCAGCATTTT. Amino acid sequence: CSAGGPDNQPQHF.

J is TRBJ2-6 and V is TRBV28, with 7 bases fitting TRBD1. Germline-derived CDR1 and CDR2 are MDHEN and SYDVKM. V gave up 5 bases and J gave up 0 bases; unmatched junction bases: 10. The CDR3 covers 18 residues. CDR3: CASSQVGTASSGANVLTF. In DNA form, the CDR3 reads TGTGCCAGCAGTCAGGTTGGGACAGCCAGCTCTGGGGCCAACGTCCTGACTTTC.

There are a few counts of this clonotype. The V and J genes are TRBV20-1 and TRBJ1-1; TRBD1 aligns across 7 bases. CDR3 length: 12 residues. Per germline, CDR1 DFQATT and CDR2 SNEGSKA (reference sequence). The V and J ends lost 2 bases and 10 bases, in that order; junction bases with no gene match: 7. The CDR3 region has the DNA TGCAGTGCTAGAAGGGACAGAAGAACAGCTTTCTTT. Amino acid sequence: CSARRDRRTAFF.

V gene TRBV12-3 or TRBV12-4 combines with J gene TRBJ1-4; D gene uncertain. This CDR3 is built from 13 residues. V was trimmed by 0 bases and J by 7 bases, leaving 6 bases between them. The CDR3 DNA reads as TGTGCCAGCAGTTTAGCGGAGGGTGAAAAACTGTTTTTT. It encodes CASSLAEGEKLFF.

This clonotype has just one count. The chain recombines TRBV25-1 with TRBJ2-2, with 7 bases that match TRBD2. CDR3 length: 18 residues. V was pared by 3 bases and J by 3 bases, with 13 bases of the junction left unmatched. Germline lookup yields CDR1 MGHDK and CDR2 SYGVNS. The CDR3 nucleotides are TGTGCCAGCAGTGATAGGATCGGCTTACGGGGGGACACCGGGGAGCTGTTTTTT. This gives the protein CASSDRIGLRGDTGELFF.

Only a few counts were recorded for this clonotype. The DNA of the CDR3 is TGTGCCAGCAGTTCGACCAGGGGTGAGACCCAGTACTTC. Protein sequence: CASSSTRGETQYF. The chain has TRBV6-5 and TRBJ2-5, with a possible D match to TRBD1 (6 bases). Looked up from germline, CDR1 is MNHEY and CDR2 is SVGAGI. Trimming removed 4 bases at V and 5 bases at J, with 11 bases between. The CDR3 loop spans 13 amino acids.

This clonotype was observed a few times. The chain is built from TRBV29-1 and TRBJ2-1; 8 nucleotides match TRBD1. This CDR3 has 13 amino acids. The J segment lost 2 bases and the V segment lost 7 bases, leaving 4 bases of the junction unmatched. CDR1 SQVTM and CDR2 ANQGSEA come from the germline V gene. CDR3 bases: TGCAGCGGTAGGACAGGGCCCTACAATGAGCAGTTCTTC. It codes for CSGRTGPYNEQFF.

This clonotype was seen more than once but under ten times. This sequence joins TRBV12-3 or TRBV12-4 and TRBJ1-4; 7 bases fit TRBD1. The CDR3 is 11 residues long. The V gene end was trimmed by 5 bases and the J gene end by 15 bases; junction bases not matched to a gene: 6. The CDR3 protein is CASSQDREVFF. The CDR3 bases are TGTGCCAGCAGTCAAGACAGGGAAGTGTTTTTT.

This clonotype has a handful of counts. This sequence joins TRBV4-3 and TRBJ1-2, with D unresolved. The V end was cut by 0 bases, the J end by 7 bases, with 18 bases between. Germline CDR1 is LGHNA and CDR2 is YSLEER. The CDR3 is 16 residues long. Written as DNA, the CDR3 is TGCGCCAGCAGCCAAGATACCACGTCCCGGTGGGGTGGCTACACCTTC. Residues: CASSQDTTSRWGGYTF.

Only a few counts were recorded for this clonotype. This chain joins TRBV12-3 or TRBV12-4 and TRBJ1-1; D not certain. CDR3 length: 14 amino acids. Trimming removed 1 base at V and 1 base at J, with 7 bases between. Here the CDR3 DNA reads TGTGCCAGCAGTTTAGTGCCAGGGAACACTGAAGCTTTCTTT. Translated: CASSLVPGNTEAFF.

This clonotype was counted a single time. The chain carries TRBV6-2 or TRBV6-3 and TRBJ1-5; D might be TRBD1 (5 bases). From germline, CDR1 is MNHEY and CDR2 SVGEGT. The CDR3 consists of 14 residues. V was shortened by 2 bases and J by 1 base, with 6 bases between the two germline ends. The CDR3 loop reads CASSYGGSNQPQHF. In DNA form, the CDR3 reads TGTGCCAGCAGTTACGGGGGAAGCAATCAGCCCCAGCATTTT.